These T cell receptor beta chains were read from a single sample in a study of blood T cell repertoires in COVID-19. Sequenced by immunoSEQ multiplex PCR; TCRdb stores in-frame clones only, minus some. The profile covers some 210,000 clones, with 89% appearing a single time and roughly 6% taken by the ten largest. Sequenced material: peripheral blood. The receptors come from a man in his fifties or sixties who had recovered from COVID-19. CDR3s include the opening cysteine and the closing phenylalanine or tryptophan. Fields, in order: J gene, V gene, D gene, clone size, CDR3 protein, CDR3 DNA. D genes are given only for firm matches. Size tells how often a clone was seen (once, few, many) or the class of an expanded clone, and some rows leave it out.

j_gene: TRBJ1-2; v_gene: TRBV18; d_gene: TRBD1; abundance: .; CDR3aa: CASSRDSLYGYTF; CDR3nt: TGTGCCAGCTCACGGGACAGTCTCTATGGCTACACCTTC
j_gene: TRBJ2-1; v_gene: TRBV4-1; d_gene: TRBD2; abundance: .; CDR3aa: CASSQDSRLAGGYNEQFF; CDR3nt: TGCGCCAGCAGCCAAGATTCCCGGCTAGCGGGGGGGTACAATGAGCAGTTCTTC
j_gene: TRBJ1-6; v_gene: TRBV19; d_gene: .; abundance: .; CDR3aa: CASSISSNSPLHF; CDR3nt: TGTGCCAGTAGTATTTCCAGTAATTCACCCCTCCACTTT
j_gene: TRBJ2-1; v_gene: TRBV5-4; d_gene: .; abundance: few; CDR3aa: CASSLQGEEQFF; CDR3nt: TGTGCCAGCAGCTTGCAAGGGGAAGAGCAGTTCTTC
j_gene: TRBJ2-7; v_gene: TRBV19; d_gene: .; abundance: .; CDR3aa: CASSTDLFLYEQYF; CDR3nt: TGTGCCAGTAGTACAGACTTGTTTCTCTACGAGCAGTACTTC
j_gene: TRBJ2-1; v_gene: TRBV6-2/TRBV6-3; d_gene: .; abundance: .; CDR3aa: CASSYSIQTGNYNEQFF; CDR3nt: TGTGCCAGCAGTTACTCTATCCAGACTGGCAATTACAATGAGCAGTTCTTC
j_gene: TRBJ1-6; v_gene: TRBV27; d_gene: TRBD1; abundance: .; CDR3aa: CASRRTGAIYNSPLHF; CDR3nt: TGTGCCAGCCGCCGGACAGGGGCTATCTATAATTCACCCCTCCACTTT
j_gene: TRBJ1-4; v_gene: TRBV5-8; d_gene: TRBD1; abundance: .; CDR3aa: CASSLPRTGKFF; CDR3nt: TGTGCCAGCAGCCTTCCTAGGACAGGGAAGTTTTTT
j_gene: TRBJ2-3; v_gene: TRBV7-9; d_gene: TRBD1; abundance: .; CDR3aa: CASSLPGTGGSQYF; CDR3nt: TGTGCCAGCAGTTTACCGGGTACAGGGGGTTCGCAGTATTTT
j_gene: TRBJ2-7; v_gene: TRBV19; d_gene: .; abundance: .; CDR3aa: CASSTATGSSYEQYF; CDR3nt: TGTGCCAGTAGTACCGCCACGGGGAGCTCCTACGAGCAGTACTTC
j_gene: TRBJ2-1; v_gene: TRBV21-1; d_gene: .; abundance: .; CDR3aa: CASGPRGPPSYNEQFF; CDR3nt: TGTGCCAGCGGCCCCAGGGGACCACCATCCTACAATGAGCAGTTCTTC
j_gene: TRBJ2-1; v_gene: TRBV9; d_gene: TRBD2; abundance: .; CDR3aa: CASSVVGLPSGRARGENEQFF; CDR3nt: TGTGCCAGCAGCGTAGTCGGTCTCCCTAGCGGGAGGGCCCGGGGGGAGAATGAGCAGTTCTTC
j_gene: TRBJ2-7; v_gene: TRBV28; d_gene: .; abundance: .; CDR3aa: CASSLTGTGGKPGEQYF; CDR3nt: TGTGCCAGCAGTTTAACGGGTACTGGGGGGAAGCCGGGCGAGCAGTACTTC
j_gene: TRBJ1-4; v_gene: TRBV29-1; d_gene: TRBD1; abundance: .; CDR3aa: CSVSYRGTNEKLFF; CDR3nt: TGCAGCGTTTCCTACAGGGGTACTAATGAAAAACTGTTTTTT
j_gene: TRBJ2-2; v_gene: TRBV6-5; d_gene: .; abundance: once; CDR3aa: CASSYGGVYGGELFF; CDR3nt: TGTGCCAGCAGTTACGGAGGGGTTTATGGCGGGGAGCTGTTTTTT
j_gene: TRBJ2-1; v_gene: TRBV7-9; d_gene: .; abundance: .; CDR3aa: CASKFPGSYNEQFF; CDR3nt: TGTGCCAGTAAGTTTCCGGGTAGTTACAATGAGCAGTTCTTC
j_gene: TRBJ2-5; v_gene: TRBV15; d_gene: .; abundance: .; CDR3aa: CATSRDFRAETQYF; CDR3nt: TGTGCCACCAGCAGAGATTTCAGGGCGGAGACCCAGTACTTC
j_gene: TRBJ1-2; v_gene: TRBV3-1/TRBV3-2; d_gene: .; abundance: .; CDR3aa: CASSQAYGYTF; CDR3nt: TGTGCCAGCAGCCAAGCTTATGGCTACACCTTC
j_gene: TRBJ1-4; v_gene: TRBV6-6; d_gene: .; abundance: .; CDR3aa: CASGGAIYGYNEKLFF; CDR3nt: TGTGCCAGCGGGGGGGCAATCTATGGGTATAATGAAAAACTGTTTTTT
j_gene: TRBJ1-6; v_gene: TRBV10-3; d_gene: TRBD1; abundance: .; CDR3aa: CAISELLTGGNSPLHF; CDR3nt: TGTGCCATCAGTGAACTACTGACAGGGGGTAATTCACCCCTCCACTTT
j_gene: TRBJ1-1; v_gene: TRBV30; d_gene: .; abundance: .; CDR3aa: CAWSIDRNTEAFF; CDR3nt: TGTGCCTGGAGTATCGACAGGAACACTGAAGCTTTCTTT
j_gene: TRBJ1-6; v_gene: TRBV4-1; d_gene: TRBD1; abundance: once; CDR3aa: CASSQVQYRGTYNSPLHF; CDR3nt: TGCGCCAGCAGCCAGGTTCAATACAGGGGAACCTATAATTCACCCCTCCACTTT
j_gene: TRBJ1-5; v_gene: TRBV19; d_gene: .; abundance: .; CDR3aa: CASSIGQTSNQPQHF; CDR3nt: TGTGCCAGTAGCATAGGACAGACTAGCAATCAGCCCCAGCATTTT
j_gene: TRBJ1-3; v_gene: TRBV28; d_gene: TRBD1; abundance: .; CDR3aa: CASSSPPGQGGNTIYF; CDR3nt: TGTGCCAGCAGTTCCCCGCCAGGACAGGGGGGGAACACCATATATTTT
j_gene: TRBJ2-3; v_gene: TRBV19; d_gene: .; abundance: .; CDR3aa: CASSRSRIPGTDTQYF; CDR3nt: TGTGCCAGTAGTAGGTCCAGGATCCCTGGCACAGATACGCAGTATTTT
j_gene: TRBJ1-2; v_gene: TRBV18; d_gene: TRBD1; abundance: .; CDR3aa: CASSASLLTQGSYGYTF; CDR3nt: TGTGCCAGCTCTGCGTCACTTTTAACACAGGGGTCCTATGGCTACACCTTC
j_gene: TRBJ2-1; v_gene: TRBV19; d_gene: .; abundance: .; CDR3aa: CASSIDSTGNEQFF; CDR3nt: TGTGCCAGTAGTATAGATTCCACAGGCAATGAGCAGTTCTTC
j_gene: TRBJ2-2; v_gene: TRBV6-5; d_gene: .; abundance: .; CDR3aa: CASSYREFGRELFF; CDR3nt: TGTGCCAGCAGTTACAGGGAGTTCGGGCGGGAGCTGTTTTTT
j_gene: TRBJ1-2; v_gene: TRBV7-9; d_gene: TRBD1; abundance: .; CDR3aa: CASSLGRGNGYTF; CDR3nt: TGTGCCAGCAGCTTAGGCAGGGGGAATGGCTACACCTTC
j_gene: TRBJ2-7; v_gene: TRBV6-5; d_gene: TRBD1; abundance: .; CDR3aa: CASAPGTGGLYEQYF; CDR3nt: TGTGCCAGCGCCCCCGGGACAGGGGGCTTATACGAGCAGTACTTC
j_gene: TRBJ2-6; v_gene: TRBV5-1; d_gene: .; abundance: .; CDR3aa: CASSLTGTPTSGANVLTF; CDR3nt: TGCGCCAGCAGCTTGACCGGGACACCCACCTCTGGGGCCAACGTCCTGACTTTC
j_gene: TRBJ1-4; v_gene: TRBV6-5; d_gene: TRBD1; abundance: .; CDR3aa: CASNRGYRANEKLFF; CDR3nt: TGTGCCAGCAACAGGGGGTATAGAGCTAATGAAAAACTGTTTTTT
j_gene: TRBJ1-4; v_gene: TRBV7-3; d_gene: .; abundance: .; CDR3aa: CASSTRTGEKLFF; CDR3nt: TGTGCCAGCAGCACCCGGACGGGGGAAAAACTGTTTTTT
j_gene: TRBJ2-2; v_gene: TRBV3-1/TRBV3-2; d_gene: TRBD1; abundance: .; CDR3aa: CASSQDQGARNTGELFF; CDR3nt: TGTGCCAGCAGCCAAGACCAGGGGGCGCGGAACACCGGGGAGCTGTTTTTT
j_gene: TRBJ1-5; v_gene: TRBV6-2/TRBV6-3; d_gene: TRBD1; abundance: .; CDR3aa: CASSLGQADNQPQHF; CDR3nt: TGTGCCAGCAGCCTGGGACAGGCCGACAATCAGCCCCAGCATTTT
j_gene: TRBJ2-7; v_gene: TRBV18; d_gene: .; abundance: once; CDR3aa: CASSPPSLYEQYF; CDR3nt: TGTGCCAGCTCACCACCGAGTCTCTACGAGCAGTACTTC
j_gene: TRBJ2-3; v_gene: TRBV29-1; d_gene: .; abundance: .; CDR3aa: CSVGGTGSTDTQYF; CDR3nt: TGCAGCGTTGGAGGAACGGGATCCACAGATACGCAGTATTTT
j_gene: TRBJ2-7; v_gene: TRBV7-8; d_gene: .; abundance: once; CDR3aa: CASSLDRVYEQYF; CDR3nt: TGTGCCAGCAGCTTAGACAGGGTCTACGAGCAGTACTTC
j_gene: TRBJ2-5; v_gene: TRBV5-6; d_gene: .; abundance: .; CDR3aa: CASSLGQVGQETQYF; CDR3nt: TGTGCCAGCAGCCTGGGCCAGGTGGGCCAAGAGACCCAGTACTTC
j_gene: TRBJ2-1; v_gene: TRBV5-8; d_gene: .; abundance: .; CDR3aa: CASSLLLARNYNEQFF; CDR3nt: TGTGCCAGCAGCTTGTTGCTGGCCAGGAACTACAATGAGCAGTTCTTC
j_gene: TRBJ1-1; v_gene: TRBV7-2; d_gene: .; abundance: .; CDR3aa: CASSWAGRGGTEAFF; CDR3nt: TGTGCCAGCAGCTGGGCGGGGCGGGGAGGCACTGAAGCTTTCTTT
j_gene: TRBJ2-3; v_gene: TRBV7-3; d_gene: .; abundance: .; CDR3aa: CASSYDRYTDTQYF; CDR3nt: TGTGCCAGCAGCTACGACAGGTACACAGATACGCAGTATTTT
j_gene: TRBJ2-7; v_gene: TRBV6-2/TRBV6-3; d_gene: .; abundance: .; CDR3aa: CASSFGSYEQYF; CDR3nt: TGTGCCAGCAGCTTCGGGAGTTACGAGCAGTACTTC
j_gene: TRBJ2-1; v_gene: TRBV4-2; d_gene: .; abundance: .; CDR3aa: CASRSGTQIEQFF; CDR3nt: TGTGCCAGCAGGAGCGGCACTCAGATTGAGCAGTTCTTC
j_gene: TRBJ2-7; v_gene: TRBV2; d_gene: TRBD1; abundance: .; CDR3aa: CASMRQGVTYEQYF; CDR3nt: TGTGCCAGCATGCGGCAGGGGGTTACCTACGAGCAGTACTTC
j_gene: TRBJ1-5; v_gene: TRBV28; d_gene: .; abundance: .; CDR3aa: CASSSRRSGYSNQPQHF; CDR3nt: TGTGCCAGCAGTTCCCGACGTTCAGGTTATAGCAATCAGCCCCAGCATTTT
j_gene: TRBJ2-3; v_gene: TRBV11-2; d_gene: .; abundance: .; CDR3aa: CASSPGLTDTQYF; CDR3nt: TGTGCCAGCAGCCCGGGACTTACAGATACGCAGTATTTT
j_gene: TRBJ1-3; v_gene: TRBV25-1; d_gene: TRBD1; abundance: .; CDR3aa: CASSVRGSGNTIYF; CDR3nt: TGTGCCAGCAGTGTCAGGGGGTCTGGAAACACCATATATTTT
j_gene: TRBJ2-7; v_gene: TRBV28; d_gene: TRBD2; abundance: .; CDR3aa: CASSLGTLAGVEEQYF; CDR3nt: TGTGCCAGCAGTTTGGGGACACTAGCGGGAGTGGAAGAGCAGTACTTC
j_gene: TRBJ2-7; v_gene: TRBV5-6; d_gene: .; abundance: .; CDR3aa: CASSPRGTPLYEQYF; CDR3nt: TGTGCCAGCAGCCCGAGGGGGACCCCTCTCTACGAGCAGTACTTC
j_gene: TRBJ1-6; v_gene: TRBV5-6; d_gene: .; abundance: many; CDR3aa: CASSLTWPLHF; CDR3nt: TGTGCCAGCAGCTTGACTTGGCCCCTCCACTTT
j_gene: TRBJ2-3; v_gene: TRBV7-3; d_gene: TRBD1; abundance: .; CDR3aa: CASSLYKRRGGQGVELGDTQYF; CDR3nt: TGTGCCAGCAGCTTATATAAAAGACGTGGAGGACAGGGGGTTGAATTGGGAGATACGCAGTATTTT
j_gene: TRBJ2-3; v_gene: TRBV7-3; d_gene: .; abundance: .; CDR3aa: CASSLTKEGSDTQYF; CDR3nt: TGTGCCAGCAGCTTAACGAAGGAGGGCTCAGATACGCAGTATTTT
j_gene: TRBJ2-7; v_gene: TRBV5-1; d_gene: TRBD1; abundance: once; CDR3aa: CASSLGQGAGVAQHEQYF; CDR3nt: TGCGCCAGCAGCTTGGGGCAGGGGGCAGGAGTAGCTCAACACGAGCAGTACTTC
j_gene: TRBJ1-2; v_gene: TRBV28; d_gene: .; abundance: few; CDR3aa: CASRADHFYGYTF; CDR3nt: TGTGCCAGCAGAGCGGATCATTTCTATGGCTACACCTTC
j_gene: TRBJ2-1; v_gene: TRBV19; d_gene: TRBD2; abundance: .; CDR3aa: CASSIDLLAGGNEQFF; CDR3nt: TGTGCCAGTAGTATAGATTTGCTAGCGGGAGGGAATGAGCAGTTCTTC